This T cell receptor (beta chain) was identified during a study of response to subunit inactivated influenza vaccine. V was cut by 3 bases and J by 5 bases, with 20 bases left in between. The CDR3 is made up of 15 amino acids. CDR1 is DFQATT and CDR2 is SNEGSKA in the germline V gene (reference sequence). This clonotype was observed a few times. Its antigen is as yet unknown. Overall study findings and caveats: Authors suggested seasonal influenza vaccinations each recruit few new T cells.

TCRdb analysed the RT-PCR reads with MiXCR anew, one entry per CDR3 protein. Of 650,000 to 850,000 distinct CDR3 sequences listed, about 14% were seen once; the top ten hold 6.5% to 8.5%. The chain carries TRBV20-1 and TRBJ2-7; D unresolved. The sample consisted of PBMCs from blood, taken roughly 2 weeks before vaccination. The receptor comes from a man aged 45-65 years who received an inactivated influenza vaccine. The CDR3 loop is CSASHERPPNDEQYF. The CDR3, as DNA: TGCAGTGCTAGCCACGAACGGCCCCCGAACGACGAGCAGTACTTC.